This TCR beta chain was identified during a study of T cells in Graves' hyperthyroidism and ophthalmopathy. Study-wide findings and caveats: Most thyroid clonotypes that were expanded above 0.001 also turned up in blood. Ophthalmopathy, which appeared later, was predicted by the model a median approximately 6 months before onset. From stable hyperthyroidism, ophthalmopathy was set apart by a 13 V-J model.

Unmatched junction bases numbered 4, after V lost 4 bases and J lost 7 bases. CDR3 length equals 13 residues. CDR1 is DFQATT and CDR2 is SNEGSKA in the germline V gene (reference sequence). Ten or more counts support this clonotype. Its target is unknown. RNA transcripts yielded amplified TCR beta CDR3 regions. The HTBI set primed first-round TCR CDR3 RT-PCR. One entry per CDR3 protein results from TCRdb running MiXCR on the multiplex PCR reads. The sample lists hundreds of thousands of distinct CDR3 sequences; 45% were seen once. Any patient presenting with uncontrolled infection, other autoimmune disease, pregnancy or lactation was left out.

Sequenced material: peripheral blood or thyroid tissue (not recorded which). The receptor was derived from an adult man with Graves' disease, either hyperthyroidism or ophthalmopathy (not recorded which). V gene TRBV20-1 combines with J gene TRBJ1-6; 7 bases align to TRBD1. CDR3 amino acids: CSATTGMNSPLHF. In nucleotides, the CDR3 is TGCAGTGCTACGACAGGGATGAATTCACCCCTCCACTTT.